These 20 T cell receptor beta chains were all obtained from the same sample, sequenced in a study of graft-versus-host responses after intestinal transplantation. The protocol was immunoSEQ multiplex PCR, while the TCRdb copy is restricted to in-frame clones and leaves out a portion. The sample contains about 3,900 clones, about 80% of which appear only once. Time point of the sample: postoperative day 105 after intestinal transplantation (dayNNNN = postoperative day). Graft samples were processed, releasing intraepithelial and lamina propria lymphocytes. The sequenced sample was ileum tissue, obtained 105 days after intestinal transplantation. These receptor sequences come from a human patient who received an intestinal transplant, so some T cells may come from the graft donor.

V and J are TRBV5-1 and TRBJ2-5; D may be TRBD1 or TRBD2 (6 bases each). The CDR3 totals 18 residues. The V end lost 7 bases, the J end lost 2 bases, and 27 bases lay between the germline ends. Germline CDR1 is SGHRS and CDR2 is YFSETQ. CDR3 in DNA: TGCGCCAGCGCCACTCGGGGGATCGCAGGGGCCCATCAAGAGACCCAGTACTTC. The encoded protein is CASATRGIAGAHQETQYF.

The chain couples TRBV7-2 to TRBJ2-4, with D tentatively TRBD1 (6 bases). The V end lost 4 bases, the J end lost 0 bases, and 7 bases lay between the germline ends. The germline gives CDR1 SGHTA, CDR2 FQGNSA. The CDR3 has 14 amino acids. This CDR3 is CASSWDIAKNIQYF. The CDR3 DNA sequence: TGTGCCAGCAGCTGGGACATAGCCAAAAACATTCAGTACTTC.

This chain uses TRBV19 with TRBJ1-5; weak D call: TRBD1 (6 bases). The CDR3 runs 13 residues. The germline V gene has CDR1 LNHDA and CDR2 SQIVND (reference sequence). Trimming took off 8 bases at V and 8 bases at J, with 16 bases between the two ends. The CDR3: CASRRGVPEPQHF. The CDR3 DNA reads TGTGCCAGTCGGAGGGGGGTCCCCGAGCCCCAGCATTTT.

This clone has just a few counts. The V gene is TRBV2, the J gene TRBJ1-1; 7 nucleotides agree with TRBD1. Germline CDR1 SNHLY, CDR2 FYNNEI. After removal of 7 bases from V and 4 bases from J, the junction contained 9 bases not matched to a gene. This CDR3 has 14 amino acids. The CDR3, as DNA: TGTGCCAGCAAACAGGGGTTAAGAGGCACTGAAGCTTTCTTT. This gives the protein CASKQGLRGTEAFF.

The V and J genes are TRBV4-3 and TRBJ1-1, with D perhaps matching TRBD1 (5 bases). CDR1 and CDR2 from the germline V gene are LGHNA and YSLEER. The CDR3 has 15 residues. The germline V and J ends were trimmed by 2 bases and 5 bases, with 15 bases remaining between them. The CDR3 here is CASSQKIWWGTEAFF. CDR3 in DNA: TGCGCCAGCAGCCAAAAGATATGGTGGGGGACTGAAGCTTTCTTT.

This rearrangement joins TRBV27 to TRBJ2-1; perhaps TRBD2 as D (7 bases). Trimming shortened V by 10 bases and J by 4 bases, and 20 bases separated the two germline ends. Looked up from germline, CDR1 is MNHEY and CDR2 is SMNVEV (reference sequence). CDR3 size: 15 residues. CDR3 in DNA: TGTGCCACTCGGGTCTGGGGGGGGCCATACAATGAGCAGTTCTTC. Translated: CATRVWGGPYNEQFF.

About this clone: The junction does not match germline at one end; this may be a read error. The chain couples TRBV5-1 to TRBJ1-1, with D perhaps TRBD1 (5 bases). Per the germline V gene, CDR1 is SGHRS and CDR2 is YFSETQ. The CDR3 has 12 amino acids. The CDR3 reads CASTLGGTEAFF. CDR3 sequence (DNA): TGCGCCAGCACCTTGGGGGGCACTGAAGCTTTCTTT. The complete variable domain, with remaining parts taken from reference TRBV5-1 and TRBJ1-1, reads KAGVTQTPRYLIKTRGQQVTLSCSPISGHRSVSWYQQTPGQGLQFLFEYFSETQRNKGNFPGRFSGRQFSNSRSEMNVSTLELGDSALYLCASTLGGTEAFFGQGTRLTVV.

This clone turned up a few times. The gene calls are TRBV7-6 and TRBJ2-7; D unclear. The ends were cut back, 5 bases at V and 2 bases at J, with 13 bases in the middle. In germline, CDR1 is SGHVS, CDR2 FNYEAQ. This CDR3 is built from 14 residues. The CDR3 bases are TGTGCCAGCAGCCCGCTGACACTTCCCTACGAGCAGTACTTC. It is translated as CASSPLTLPYEQYF.

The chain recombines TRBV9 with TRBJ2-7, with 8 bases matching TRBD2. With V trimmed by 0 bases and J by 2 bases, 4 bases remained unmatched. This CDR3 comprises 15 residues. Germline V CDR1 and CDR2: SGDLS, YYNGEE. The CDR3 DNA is TGTGCCAGCAGCGTAGAACCGGGAGGGCCCTACGAGCAGTACTTC. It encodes CASSVEPGGPYEQYF. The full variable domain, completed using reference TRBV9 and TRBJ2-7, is DSGVTQTPKHLITATGQRVTLRCSPRSGDLSVYWYQQSLDQGLQFLIQYYNGEERAKGNILERFSAQQFPDLHSELNLSSLELGDSALYFCASSVEPGGPYEQYFGPGTRLTVT.

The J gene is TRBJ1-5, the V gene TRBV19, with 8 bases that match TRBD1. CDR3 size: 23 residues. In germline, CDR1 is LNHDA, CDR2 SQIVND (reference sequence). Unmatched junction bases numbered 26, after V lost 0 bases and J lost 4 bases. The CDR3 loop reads CASSIEERGTERSSGTGNQPQHF. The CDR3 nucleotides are TGTGCCAGTAGTATAGAAGAAAGGGGTACCGAACGCTCTTCCGGGACAGGTAATCAGCCCCAGCATTTT.

The CDR3 region has the DNA TGCGCCAGCAGCTTAGTCAGGGGGTACGAGCAGTACTTC. It codes for CASSLVRGYEQYF. The rearrangement uses TRBV5-1 and TRBJ2-7; 7 bases line up with TRBD1. Germline CDR1 reads SGHRS; CDR2 reads YFSETQ. CDR3 size: 13 residues. V lost 2 bases and J lost 4; bases outside the gene matches: 3.

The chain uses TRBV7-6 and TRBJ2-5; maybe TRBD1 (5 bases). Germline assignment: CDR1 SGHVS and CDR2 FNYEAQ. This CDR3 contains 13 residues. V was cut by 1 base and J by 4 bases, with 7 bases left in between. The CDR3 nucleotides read TGTGCCAGCAGCTTAGGCAGGGTAGAGACCCAGTACTTC. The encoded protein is CASSLGRVETQYF.

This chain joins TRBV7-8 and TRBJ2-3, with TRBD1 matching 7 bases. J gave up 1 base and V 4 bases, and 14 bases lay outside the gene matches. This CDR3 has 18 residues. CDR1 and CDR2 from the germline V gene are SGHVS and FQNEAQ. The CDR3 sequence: CASSSRQGGLLGTDTQYF. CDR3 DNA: TGTGCCAGCAGCTCAAGACAGGGTGGTCTGTTGGGCACAGATACGCAGTATTTT.

In DNA, the CDR3 is TGTGCCAGCAGGCCGGACGGGAACACCGGGGAGCTGTTTTTT. Translating it yields CASRPDGNTGELFF. V is TRBV6-1 and J is TRBJ2-2; no clear D. Trimming pared 6 bases from V and 1 base from J, leaving 9 bases between. The CDR3 loop spans 14 amino acids. CDR1 is MNHNS, CDR2 SASEGT, per germline.

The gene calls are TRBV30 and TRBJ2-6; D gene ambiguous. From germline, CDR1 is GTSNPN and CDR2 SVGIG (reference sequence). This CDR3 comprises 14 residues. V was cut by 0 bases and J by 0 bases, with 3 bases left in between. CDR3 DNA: TGTGCCTGGAGTGTACACTCTGGGGCCAACGTCCTGACTTTC. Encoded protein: CAWSVHSGANVLTF.

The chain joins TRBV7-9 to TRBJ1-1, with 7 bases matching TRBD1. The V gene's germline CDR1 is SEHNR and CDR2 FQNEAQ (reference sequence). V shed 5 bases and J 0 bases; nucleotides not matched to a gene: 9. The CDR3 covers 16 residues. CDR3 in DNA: TGTGCCAGCAGCCCACGGGCAACAGGGGTGAACACTGAAGCTTTCTTT. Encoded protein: CASSPRATGVNTEAFF.

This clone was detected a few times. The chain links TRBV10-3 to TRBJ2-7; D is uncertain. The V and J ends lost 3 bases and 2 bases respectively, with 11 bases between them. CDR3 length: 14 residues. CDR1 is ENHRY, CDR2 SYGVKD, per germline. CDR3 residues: CAISDLRGAYEQYF. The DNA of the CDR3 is TGTGCCATCAGTGATCTACGTGGGGCCTACGAGCAGTACTTC.

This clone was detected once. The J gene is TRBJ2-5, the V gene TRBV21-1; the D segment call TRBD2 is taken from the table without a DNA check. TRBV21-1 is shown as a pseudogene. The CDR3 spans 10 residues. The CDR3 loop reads CASRAETQYF. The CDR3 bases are TGTGCCAGCCGAGCGGAGACCCAGTACTTC.

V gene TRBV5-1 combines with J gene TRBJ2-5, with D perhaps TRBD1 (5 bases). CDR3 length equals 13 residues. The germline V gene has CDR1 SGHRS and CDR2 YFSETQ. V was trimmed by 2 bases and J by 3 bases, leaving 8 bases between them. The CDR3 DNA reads TGCGCCAGCAGCTTCCCCAGGGAAGAGACCCAGTACTTC. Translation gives CASSFPREETQYF.

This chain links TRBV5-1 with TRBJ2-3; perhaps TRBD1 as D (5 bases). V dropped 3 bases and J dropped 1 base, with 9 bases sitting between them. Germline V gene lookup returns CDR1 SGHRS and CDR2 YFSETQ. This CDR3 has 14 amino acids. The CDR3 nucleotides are TGCGCCAGCAGCTCAGGGCTGGGCACAGATACGCAGTATTTT. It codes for CASSSGLGTDTQYF.